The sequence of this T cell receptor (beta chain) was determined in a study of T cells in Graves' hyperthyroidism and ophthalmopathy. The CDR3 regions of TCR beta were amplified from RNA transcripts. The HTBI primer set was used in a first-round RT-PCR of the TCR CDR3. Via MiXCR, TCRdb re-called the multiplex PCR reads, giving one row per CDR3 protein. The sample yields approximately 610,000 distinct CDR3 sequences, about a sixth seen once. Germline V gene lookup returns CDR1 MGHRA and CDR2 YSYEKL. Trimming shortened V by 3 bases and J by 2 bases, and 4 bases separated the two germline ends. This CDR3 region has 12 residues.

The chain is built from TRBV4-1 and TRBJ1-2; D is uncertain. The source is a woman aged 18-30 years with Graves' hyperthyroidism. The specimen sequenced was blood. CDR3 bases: TGCGCCAGCAGCCAGCTGAACTATGGCTACACCTTC. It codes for CASSQLNYGYTF.